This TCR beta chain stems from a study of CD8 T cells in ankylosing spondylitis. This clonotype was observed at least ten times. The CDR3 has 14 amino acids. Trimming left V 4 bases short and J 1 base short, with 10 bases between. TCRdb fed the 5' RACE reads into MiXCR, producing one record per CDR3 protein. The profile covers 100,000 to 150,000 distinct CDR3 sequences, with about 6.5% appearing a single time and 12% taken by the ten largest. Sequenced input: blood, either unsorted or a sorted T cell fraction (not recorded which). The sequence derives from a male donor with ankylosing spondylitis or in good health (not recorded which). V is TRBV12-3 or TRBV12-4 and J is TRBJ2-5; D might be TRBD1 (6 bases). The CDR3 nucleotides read TGTGCCAGCAGTTCACGGGACACCCAAGAGACCCAGTACTTC. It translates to CASSSRDTQETQYF.